This T cell receptor (beta chain) was sequenced in a study of vaccination effects on CD4 cells after COVID-19. Before sequencing took place, the ViraFEST assay used viral peptide pools to expand antigen-specific CD4+ T cells. Isolating CD4+ T cells followed approximately 11 days of culture. The table came from immunoSEQ multiplex PCR; TCRdb's copy has only in-frame clones and leaves some out. This sample has under 9,000 clones, with about 70% found just once. Losses at the gene ends were 3 bases for V and 3 bases for J; bases not matched to a gene: 11. This CDR3 is built from 17 residues. From germline, CDR1 is MGHRA and CDR2 YSYEKL. Details on this clone: No antigen is known for it.

This TCR came from a human donor who received a COVID-19 vaccine. The chain uses TRBV4-1 and TRBJ2-3, with 8 bases that match TRBD1. The sequenced sample was CD4+ T cells from PBMCs cultured with HCoV-229E spike peptides, obtained before COVID-19 vaccination. The CDR3 DNA reads TGCGCCAGCAGCCAGAGCAGGGACAGGTCCCTGACAGATACGCAGTATTTT. Translation: CASSQSRDRSLTDTQYF.